The entry below describes one T cell receptor beta chain. Time point denoted: pretreatment peripheral blood. The data were obtained in a study of PD-L1 blockade in urothelial cancer. Germline V gives CDR1 LNHDA, CDR2 SQIVND (reference sequence). The CDR3 runs 12 residues. Trimming took off 7 bases at V and 8 bases at J, with 14 bases between the two ends. Data came from immunoSEQ multiplex PCR; TCRdb stores just in-frame clones and leaves some out. The sample includes about 85,000 clones, more than 75% seen only once; the top ten take 13% to 15%. The sequence came from a man in his 60s with urothelial cancer. V usage is TRBV19 and J usage is TRBJ1-2; D unclear. The sample in question was PBMCs, obtained around atezolizumab (anti-PD-L1) treatment. This CDR3 is CASTVSGVGYTF. CDR3 in DNA: TGTGCCAGTACCGTATCCGGGGTCGGCTACACCTTC.